The clone carrying this TCR beta chain has just a few counts. Its cognate antigen is unknown. This record comes from a study of tumor-infiltrating lymphocytes in localized non-small cell lung cancer. Study-level background: Several tumor histologies, both smoking statuses, and some post-neoadjuvant chemotherapy samples were included.

Regarding the study as a whole: Technical variation could not be separated from intratumor heterogeneity here. IM1 and IM2 tumors showed no difference in T-cell fraction. Available tissue quantity limited TCR sequencing to a patient subset.

The CDR3 contains 16 residues. Profiled with immunoSEQ multiplex PCR; TCRdb holds only in-frame clones, not every one. Of over 10,000 clones listed, 67% are singletons. This sequence joins TRBV21-1 and TRBJ1-5. TRBV21-1 is described as a pseudogene. What was sequenced was uninvolved lung tissue not adjacent to the tumor. The receptor comes from a human donor with non-small cell lung cancer. This CDR3 reads CASSKDVRAEDQPQHF. The CDR3 DNA sequence: TGTGCCAGCAGCAAAGACGTGAGGGCAGAGGATCAGCCCCAGCATTTT.